A single TCR beta chain is shown here with its context. Libraries were prepared by immunoSEQ multiplex PCR; TCRdb keeps only in-frame clonotypes and omits some of them. The sample has 65,000 to 70,000 clones; 85% to 90% are singletons. These data come from a study of blood T cell repertoires in COVID-19. The CDR3 has 15 amino acids. V shed 11 bases and J 1 base; nucleotides not matched to a gene: 13. Germline CDR1 reads MNHEY; CDR2 reads SVGAGI. Sequencing used peripheral blood. This sequence originates from a man between 50 and 59 years old with active COVID-19. The chain is built from TRBV6-5 and TRBJ2-5, with 7 bases identical to TRBD1. The DNA for the CDR3 is TGTGCCTCACAGAGGGGGCCAAGGGTCCAAGAGACCCAGTACTTC. Residues: CASQRGPRVQETQYF.